This T cell receptor beta chain comes out of a study of cytomegalovirus exposure and HLA in healthy donors. For the study at large: In an early release, HLA-typed donors contributed tens of millions of unique TCR sequences. Study results and limitations: The authors judged a highly shared variant cluster likely a sequencing artifact. Reports credit the classifier with highly specific, highly sensitive diagnosis of cytomegalovirus status.

Notes on this clone: Its antigen is still unknown. Germline is not matched at one junction end, which may reflect a read error. This CDR3 is also generated by other DNA sequences in the sample.

The germline V gene encodes CDR1 SNHLY and CDR2 FYNNEI. This CDR3 comprises 17 residues. A multiplex PCR was run with 60 Vbeta primers and 13 Jbeta primers. TCRdb keeps only in-frame clones here, not all; method: immunoSEQ multiplex PCR. The sample has fewer than 200,000 clones, roughly 84% seen once. Sample: PBMCs. The clonotype comes from a male donor in good health and CMV-seronegative. The gene calls are TRBV2 and TRBJ1-5; 11 nucleotides agree with TRBD1. The CDR3 region has the DNA TGTGCCAGCAGTGAAGCAGGGACAGGGGGGACCAATCAGCCCCAGCACTTT. This encodes CASSEAGTGGTNQPQHF.